This TCR beta chain was sequenced in a study of Graves' ophthalmopathy and Graves' hyperthyroidism. Hyperthyroidism is called stable when no ophthalmopathy develops within 18 months of follow-up. No donor had other autoimmune disease, uncontrolled infection, pregnancy or lactation. This clonotype occurred many times. Its specificity is not known. Study observations and caveats: Detection in blood was also observed for most expanded thyroid clonotypes above 0.001 frequency. Forecasting of ophthalmopathy progression by the model achieved almost 71% sensitivity and roughly 72% specificity.

The CDR3 extends over 14 amino acids. CDR1 and CDR2 from the germline V gene are SGHTA and FQGNSA. V shed 5 bases, J shed 5 bases, and the junction held 6 bases outside the gene matches. RNA served as the template for amplifying TCR beta CDR3 regions. First-round RT-PCR with HTBI primers preceded a second-round multiplex PCR. MiXCR was run by TCRdb on the multiplex PCR reads, yielding one entry per CDR3 protein. In the table there are hundreds of thousands of distinct CDR3 sequences, 15% of which are singletons. The material sequenced was peripheral blood. The rearrangement links TRBV7-2 to TRBJ2-5; TRBD1 matches at 9 bases. The sequence was obtained from a woman aged 18 to 35 with stable Graves' hyperthyroidism. The CDR3 spells CASSASTGGETQYF. CDR3 coding DNA: TGTGCCAGCAGCGCCTCCACAGGGGGCGAGACCCAGTACTTC.